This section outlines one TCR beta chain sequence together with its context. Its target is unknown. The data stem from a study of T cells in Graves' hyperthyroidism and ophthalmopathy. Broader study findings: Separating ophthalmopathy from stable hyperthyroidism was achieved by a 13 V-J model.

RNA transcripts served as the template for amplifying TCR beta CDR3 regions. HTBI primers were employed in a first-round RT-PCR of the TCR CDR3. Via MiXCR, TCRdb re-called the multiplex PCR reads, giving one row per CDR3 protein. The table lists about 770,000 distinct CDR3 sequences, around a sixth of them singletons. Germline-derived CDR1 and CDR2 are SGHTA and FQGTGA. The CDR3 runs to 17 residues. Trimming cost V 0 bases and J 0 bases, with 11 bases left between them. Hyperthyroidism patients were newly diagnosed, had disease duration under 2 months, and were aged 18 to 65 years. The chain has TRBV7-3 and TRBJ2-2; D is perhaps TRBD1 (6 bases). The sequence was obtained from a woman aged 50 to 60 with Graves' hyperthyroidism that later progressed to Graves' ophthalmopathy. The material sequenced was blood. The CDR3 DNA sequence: TGTGCCAGCAGCTTAACCTCCGGGACACCGAACACCGGGGAGCTGTTTTTT. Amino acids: CASSLTSGTPNTGELFF.